This T cell receptor (beta chain) was retrieved from a study of CD8 T cells in ankylosing spondylitis. The CDR3 is 11 residues long. Trimming removed 5 bases at V and 4 bases at J, with 6 bases between. CDR1 is MNHEY and CDR2 is SVGEGT in the germline V gene. TCRdb called the 5' RACE reads again in MiXCR, with one record for every CDR3 protein. The sample records roughly 250,000 distinct CDR3 sequences, 8% to 9.5% being singletons. This clonotype came up a few times. Its target is unknown. The study, taken as a whole, reports: Blood of patients with ankylosing spondylitis appeared to be characterized by a TCR beta motif of several highly homologous variants. Significantly higher representation of disease-linked clones was reported for matched ankylosing spondylitis synovial fluid. Past research had described some motif variants in reactive arthritis synovial fluid and blood.

This chain joins TRBV6-2 or TRBV6-3 and TRBJ2-7; no clear D gene. Sequencing was carried out using blood, either unsorted or a sorted T cell fraction (not recorded which). The source of this sequence is a male donor with ankylosing spondylitis or in good health (not recorded which). The CDR3 coding sequence is TGTGCCAGCAGTACACTTTACGAGCAGTACTTC. Translating it yields CASSTLYEQYF.